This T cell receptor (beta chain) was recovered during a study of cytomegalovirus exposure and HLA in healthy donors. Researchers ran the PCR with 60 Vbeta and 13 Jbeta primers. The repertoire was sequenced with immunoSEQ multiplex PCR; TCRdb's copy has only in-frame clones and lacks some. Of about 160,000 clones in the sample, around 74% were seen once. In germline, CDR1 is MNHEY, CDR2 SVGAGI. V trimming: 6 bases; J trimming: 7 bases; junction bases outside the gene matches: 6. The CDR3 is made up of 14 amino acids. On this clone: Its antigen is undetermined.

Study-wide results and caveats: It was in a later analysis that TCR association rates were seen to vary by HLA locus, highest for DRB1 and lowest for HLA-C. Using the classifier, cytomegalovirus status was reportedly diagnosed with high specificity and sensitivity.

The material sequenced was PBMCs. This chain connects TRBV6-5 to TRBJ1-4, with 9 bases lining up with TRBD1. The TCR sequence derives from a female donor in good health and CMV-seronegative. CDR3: CASRSGTGSEKLFF. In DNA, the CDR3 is TGTGCCAGCAGATCCGGGACAGGGTCTGAAAAACTGTTTTTT.